Below, 16 T cell receptor beta chains from the same sample are listed, as sequenced in a study of cytomegalovirus exposure and HLA in healthy donors. Amplification used 60 Vbeta primers and 13 Jbeta primers. Sequencing was performed with immunoSEQ multiplex PCR; in TCRdb, only in-frame clones are kept and a portion is missing. The table lists around 130,000 clones, 81% of them singletons. The sequenced material came from PBMCs. These receptors came from a man aged 18-30 years in good health and CMV-seronegative.

This chain joins TRBV28 and TRBJ1-2; no reliable D call. Trimming pared 7 bases from V and 0 bases from J, leaving 9 bases between. CDR3 length: 13 amino acids. CDR1 MDHEN and CDR2 SYDVKM come from the germline V gene. CDR3 protein: CASKRQPNYGYTF. The CDR3 DNA reads TGTGCCAGCAAGAGGCAGCCTAACTATGGCTACACCTTC.

Comments on this clone: Sequence at one end of the junction differs from germline and may be a read error. The J gene is TRBJ2-1, the V gene TRBV29-1, with 11 nucleotides matching TRBD2. Germline values: CDR1 SQVTM, CDR2 ANQGSEA. The CDR3 extends over 15 amino acids. CDR3 DNA: TGCAGCGTTGGGTCTAGCGGGGGGAACTACAATGAGCGGTTCTTC. Amino acids: CSVGSSGGNYNERFF.

This clone was seen a single time. V is TRBV7-2 and J is TRBJ1-1; the match to TRBD1 covers 8 bases. In germline, CDR1 is SGHTA, CDR2 FQGNSA. CDR3 size: 14 residues. Trimming took 6 bases from V and 7 from J; bases not matched to a gene: 10. CDR3 DNA: TGTGCCAGCAGAACAGGGGGGATACGTAATGAAGCTTTCTTT. It encodes CASRTGGIRNEAFF.

For this clone: Other DNA sequences in this specimen translate into the identical CDR3. The chain has TRBV4-3 and TRBJ1-5; 10 positions match TRBD1. This CDR3 has 16 amino acids. The J segment lost 7 bases and the V segment lost 0 bases, leaving 6 bases of the junction unmatched. The germline V gene encodes CDR1 LGHNA and CDR2 YSLEER. In DNA, the CDR3 is TGCGCCAGCAGCCAAGACCGGGACAGGGGCAGGCAGCCCCAGCATTTT. Amino acids: CASSQDRDRGRQPQHF.

The chain uses TRBV5-6 and TRBJ2-3; D is undetermined. Germline values: CDR1 SGHDT, CDR2 YYEEEE. The ends were cut back, 4 bases at V and 1 base at J, with 10 bases in the middle. CDR3 length equals 14 residues. CDR3 loop: CASSLDGGTDTQYF. The CDR3 DNA reads as TGTGCCAGCAGCCTGGACGGAGGCACAGATACGCAGTATTTT.

Turning to this clone: The same CDR3 is also encoded by other DNA sequences in this sample. The rearrangement joins TRBV9 to TRBJ2-2; TRBD2 agrees at 10 bases. The germline V gene has CDR1 SGDLS and CDR2 YYNGEE. This CDR3 is 16 amino acids long. V lost 0 bases to trimming and J lost 5 bases; unmatched junction nucleotides: 4. This CDR3 reads CASSVGSSGGTGELFF. The DNA of the CDR3 is TGTGCCAGCAGCGTAGGATCTAGCGGGGGAACCGGGGAGCTGTTTTTT.

The CDR3 region has the DNA TGTGCCACCAGCAGTTACCCCCGACGGGGAGTCTATGGCTACACCTTC. Residues: CATSSYPRRGVYGYTF. J is TRBJ1-2 and V is TRBV15; D uncertain. This CDR3 is built from 16 residues. Trimming took off 3 bases at V and 4 bases at J, with 18 bases between the two ends. CDR1 LNHNV and CDR2 YYDKDF come from the germline V gene (reference sequence).

Remarks on this clone: At one of its ends the junction is not consistent with the germline gene, which may arise from a read error. V gene TRBV7-2 combines with J gene TRBJ2-7; the match to TRBD1 covers 7 bases. CDR1 and CDR2 from the germline V gene are SGHTA and FQGNSA. The CDR3 covers 15 residues. This CDR3 reads CASRKTGTAHVPTNF. The CDR3 region has the DNA TGTGCCAGCAGAAAAACTGGGACAGCGCACGTTCCTACCAACTTC.

The chain recombines TRBV27 with TRBJ1-5; D remains unclear. The CDR3 runs 14 residues. The germline gives CDR1 MNHEY, CDR2 SMNVEV (reference sequence). Trimming left V 1 base short and J 2 bases short, with 6 bases between. CDR3: CASSLYTGNQPQHF. For the CDR3, the DNA is TGTGCCAGCAGTTTATATACGGGCAATCAGCCCCAGCATTTT.

This chain connects TRBV7-6 to TRBJ2-7; TRBD2 matches at 7 bases. Trimming removed 1 base from V and 0 bases from J; junction bases left unmatched: 3. The length of the CDR3 is 15 residues. Looked up from germline, CDR1 is SGHVS and CDR2 is FNYEAQ. The CDR3 DNA reads TGTGCCAGCAGCTTAGGGGAGGGAAGCTCCTACGAGCAGTACTTC. Encoded protein: CASSLGEGSSYEQYF.

The chain joins TRBV7-8 to TRBJ2-2, with 8 bases identical to TRBD1. The CDR3 covers 16 residues. The germline V gene encodes CDR1 SGHVS and CDR2 FQNEAQ. The V gene end was trimmed by 3 bases and the J gene end by 5 bases; junction bases not matched to a gene: 8. The CDR3 region is CASSFSGGVRTGELFF. In DNA, the CDR3 is TGTGCCAGCAGCTTCTCAGGGGGCGTGCGGACCGGGGAGCTGTTTTTT.

The CDR3 sequence is CAWSGIHRVGGWSYEQYF. CDR3 nucleotide sequence: TGTGCCTGGAGTGGAATCCATAGAGTTGGCGGGTGGTCCTACGAGCAGTACTTC. This rearrangement joins TRBV30 to TRBJ2-7, with D tentatively TRBD2 (5 bases). Trimming removed 1 base at V and 1 base at J, with 23 bases between. The CDR3 loop spans 18 amino acids. Germline assignment: CDR1 GTSNPN and CDR2 SVGIG (reference sequence). The entire variable domain, with the rest obtained from reference TRBV30 and TRBJ2-7, is as follows: SQTIHQWPATLVQPVGSPLSLECTVEGTSNPNLYWYRQAAGRGLQLLFYSVGIGQISSEVPQNLSASRPQDRQFILSSKKLLLSDSGFYLCAWSGIHRVGGWSYEQYFGPGTRLTVT.

V usage is TRBV5-6 and J usage is TRBJ2-2, with D hard to call. This CDR3 region has 15 residues. CDR1 is SGHDT, CDR2 YYEEEE, per germline. Trimming removed 0 bases from V and 7 bases from J, with 13 bases in between. The CDR3 bases are TGTGCCAGCAGCTTGGACTCATTTGCCGACGGGGAGCTGTTTTTT. Protein sequence: CASSLDSFADGELFF. Full variable domain (missing parts from reference TRBV5-6 and TRBJ2-2): DAGVTQSPTHLIKTRGQQVTLRCSPKSGHDTVSWYQQALGQGPQFIFQYYEEEERQRGNFPDRFSGHQFPNYSSELNVNALLLGDSALYLCASSLDSFADGELFFGEGSRLTVL.

The chain joins TRBV7-8 to TRBJ2-1; 11 bases match TRBD2. The J segment lost 0 bases and the V segment lost 0 bases, leaving 10 bases of the junction unmatched. CDR1 SGHVS and CDR2 FQNEAQ come from the germline V gene. CDR3 length: 20 amino acids. CDR3 region: CASSLALLAGGSSSYNEQFF. The CDR3 DNA reads TGTGCCAGCAGCTTAGCGCTCCTAGCGGGGGGTTCAAGCTCCTACAATGAGCAGTTCTTC.

This clone was counted a single time. J is TRBJ2-5 and V is TRBV18, with 7 bases that match TRBD2. After removal of 3 bases from V and 2 bases from J, the junction contained 9 bases not matched to a gene. The germline V gene has CDR1 KGHSH and CDR2 LQKENI. The CDR3 is 16 amino acids. The CDR3 sequence: CASSPREGGGQETQYF. The CDR3 DNA is TGTGCCAGCTCACCGAGGGAGGGCGGAGGACAAGAGACCCAGTACTTC.

The chain employs TRBV5-4 and TRBJ1-2, with D tentatively TRBD1 (6 bases). The CDR3 loop spans 16 amino acids. Germline V gene lookup returns CDR1 SGHNT and CDR2 YYREEE (reference sequence). The ends were cut back, 1 base at V and 8 bases at J, with 21 bases in the middle. The CDR3 region has the DNA TGTGCCAGCAGCTTGTACAGGGCGATCCGCTTTTCGGGCTACACCTTC. Translating gives CASSLYRAIRFSGYTF.